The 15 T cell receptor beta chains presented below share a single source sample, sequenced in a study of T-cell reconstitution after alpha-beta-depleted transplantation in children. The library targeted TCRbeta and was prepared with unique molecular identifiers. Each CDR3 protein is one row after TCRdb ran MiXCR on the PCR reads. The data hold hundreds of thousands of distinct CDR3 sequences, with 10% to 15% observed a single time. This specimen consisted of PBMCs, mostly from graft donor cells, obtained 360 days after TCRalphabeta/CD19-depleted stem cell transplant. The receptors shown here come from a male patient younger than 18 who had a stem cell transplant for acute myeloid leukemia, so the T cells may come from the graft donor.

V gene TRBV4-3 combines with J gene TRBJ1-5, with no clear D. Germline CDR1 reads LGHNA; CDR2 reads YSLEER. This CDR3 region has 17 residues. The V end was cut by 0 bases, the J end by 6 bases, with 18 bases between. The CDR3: CASSQELRRGAAQPQHF. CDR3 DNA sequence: TGCGCCAGCAGCCAAGAGTTACGTCGGGGAGCCGCTCAGCCCCAGCATTTT.

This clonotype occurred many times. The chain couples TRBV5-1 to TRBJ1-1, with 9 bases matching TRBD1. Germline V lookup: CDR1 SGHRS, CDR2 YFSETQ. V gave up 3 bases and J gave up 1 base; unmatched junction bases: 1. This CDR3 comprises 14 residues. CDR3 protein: CASSSGQGNTEAFF. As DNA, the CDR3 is TGCGCCAGCAGCTCGGGACAGGGGAACACTGAAGCTTTCTTT.

CDR3 residues: CASSLNGGYTF. CDR3 nucleotide sequence: TGTGCCAGCAGTTTGAATGGGGGCTACACCTTC. The chain is built from TRBV28 and TRBJ1-2; D is undetermined. CDR3 size: 11 residues. CDR1 is MDHEN and CDR2 is SYDVKM in the germline V gene. Trimming removed 3 bases from V and 8 bases from J, with 7 bases in between.

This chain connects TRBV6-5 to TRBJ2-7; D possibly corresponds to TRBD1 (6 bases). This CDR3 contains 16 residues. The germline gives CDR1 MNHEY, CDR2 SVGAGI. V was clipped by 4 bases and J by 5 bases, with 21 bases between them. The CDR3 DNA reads TGTGCCAGCAGTTCCGCCCAGCAGGGGCATTTGCACGAGCAGTACTTC. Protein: CASSSAQQGHLHEQYF.

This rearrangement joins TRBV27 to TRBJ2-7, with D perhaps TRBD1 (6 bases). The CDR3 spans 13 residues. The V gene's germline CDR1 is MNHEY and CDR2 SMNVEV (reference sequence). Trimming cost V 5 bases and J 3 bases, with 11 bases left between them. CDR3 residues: CASSPDSYYEQYF. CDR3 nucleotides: TGTGCCAGCAGTCCGGACAGTTACTACGAGCAGTACTTC.

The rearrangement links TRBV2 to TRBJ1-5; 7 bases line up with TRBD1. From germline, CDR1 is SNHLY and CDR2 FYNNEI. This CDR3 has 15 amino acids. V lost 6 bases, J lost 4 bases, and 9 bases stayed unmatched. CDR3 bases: TGTGCCAGCAGAGAGAGGACAGGTCGAAATCAGCCCCAGCATTTT. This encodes CASRERTGRNQPQHF.

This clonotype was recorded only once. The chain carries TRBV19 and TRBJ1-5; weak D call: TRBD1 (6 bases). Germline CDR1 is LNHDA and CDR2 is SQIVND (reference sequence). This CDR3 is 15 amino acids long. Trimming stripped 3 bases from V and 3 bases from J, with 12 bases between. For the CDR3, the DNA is TGTGCCAGTAGTATCGTGGACAGCCTCAATCAGCCCCAGCATTTT. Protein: CASSIVDSLNQPQHF.

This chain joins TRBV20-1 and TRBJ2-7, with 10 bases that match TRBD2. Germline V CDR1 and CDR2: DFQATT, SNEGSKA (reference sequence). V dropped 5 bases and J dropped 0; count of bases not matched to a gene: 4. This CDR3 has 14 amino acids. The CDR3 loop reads CSAFGTSVSYEQYF. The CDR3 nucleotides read TGCAGTGCTTTCGGGACTAGCGTCTCCTACGAGCAGTACTTC.

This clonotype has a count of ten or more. The CDR3 DNA sequence: TGTGCCAGCAGTCCTCAGGGCCCTGGAGTTCGTGGCTACACCTTC. It yields the protein CASSPQGPGVRGYTF. V gene TRBV27 combines with J gene TRBJ1-2, with D possibly matching TRBD1 (5 bases). Per the germline V gene, CDR1 is MNHEY and CDR2 is SMNVEV (reference sequence). The CDR3 has 15 residues. Between the trimmed V and J ends, which lost 5 bases and 7 bases, there was a span of 20 bases.

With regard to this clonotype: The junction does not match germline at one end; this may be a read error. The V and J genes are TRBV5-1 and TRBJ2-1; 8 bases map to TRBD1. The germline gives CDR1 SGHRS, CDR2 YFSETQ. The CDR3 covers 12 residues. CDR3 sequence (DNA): TGCGCCGGCAGCCCCCGGGACAGGGAGCAGTTCTTC. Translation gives CAGSPRDREQFF.

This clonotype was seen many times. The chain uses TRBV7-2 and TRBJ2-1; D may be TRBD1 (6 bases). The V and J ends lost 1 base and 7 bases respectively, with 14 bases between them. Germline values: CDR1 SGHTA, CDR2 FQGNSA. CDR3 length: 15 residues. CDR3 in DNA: TGTGCCAGCAGCTTAGTGTACAGGGTCGGAAATGAGCAGTTCTTC. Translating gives CASSLVYRVGNEQFF.

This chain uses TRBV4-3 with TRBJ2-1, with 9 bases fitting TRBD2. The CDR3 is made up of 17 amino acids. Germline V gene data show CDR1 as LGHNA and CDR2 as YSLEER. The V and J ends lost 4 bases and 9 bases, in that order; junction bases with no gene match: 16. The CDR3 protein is CASSPGAAGGPSGEQFF. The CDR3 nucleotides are TGCGCCAGCAGCCCCGGGGCCGCGGGAGGGCCGTCCGGTGAGCAGTTCTTC.

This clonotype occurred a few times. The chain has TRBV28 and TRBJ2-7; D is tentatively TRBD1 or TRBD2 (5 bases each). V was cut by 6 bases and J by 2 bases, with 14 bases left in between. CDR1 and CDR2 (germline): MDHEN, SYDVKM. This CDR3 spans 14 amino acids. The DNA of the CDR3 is TGTGCCAGCAGACCCTCCGGGACCACCTACGAGCAGTACTTC. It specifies CASRPSGTTYEQYF. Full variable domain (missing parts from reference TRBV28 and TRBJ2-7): DVKVTQSSRYLVKRTGEKVFLECVQDMDHENMFWYRQDPGLGLRLIYFSYDVKMKEKGDIPEGYSVSREKKERFSLILESASTNQTSMYLCASRPSGTTYEQYFGPGTRLTVT.

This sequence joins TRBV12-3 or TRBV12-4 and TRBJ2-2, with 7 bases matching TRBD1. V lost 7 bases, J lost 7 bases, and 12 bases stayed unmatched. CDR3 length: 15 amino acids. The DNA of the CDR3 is TGTGCCAGCACCACGGGTAGGGGGCGCAACGGGGAGCTGTTTTTT. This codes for CASTTGRGRNGELFF.

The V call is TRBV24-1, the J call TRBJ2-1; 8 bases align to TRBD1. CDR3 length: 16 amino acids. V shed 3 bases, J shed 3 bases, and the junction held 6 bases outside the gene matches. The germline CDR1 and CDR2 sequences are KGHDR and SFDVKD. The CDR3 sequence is CATSDAGTGSYNEQFF. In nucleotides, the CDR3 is TGTGCCACCAGTGATGCGGGGACAGGAAGCTACAATGAGCAGTTCTTC.